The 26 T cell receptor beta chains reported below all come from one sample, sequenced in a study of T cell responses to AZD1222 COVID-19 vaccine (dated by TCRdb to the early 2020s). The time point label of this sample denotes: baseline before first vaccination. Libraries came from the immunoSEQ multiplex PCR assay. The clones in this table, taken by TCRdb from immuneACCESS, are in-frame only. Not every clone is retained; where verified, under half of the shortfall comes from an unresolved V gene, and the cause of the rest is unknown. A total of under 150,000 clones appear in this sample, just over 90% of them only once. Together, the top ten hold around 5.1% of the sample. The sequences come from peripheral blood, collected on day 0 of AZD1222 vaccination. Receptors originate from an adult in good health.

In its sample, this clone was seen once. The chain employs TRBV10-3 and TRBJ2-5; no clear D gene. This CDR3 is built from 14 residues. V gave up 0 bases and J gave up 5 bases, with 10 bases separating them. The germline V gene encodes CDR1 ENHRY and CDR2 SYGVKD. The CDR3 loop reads CAISESSVGETQYF. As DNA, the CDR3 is TGTGCCATCAGTGAGTCGAGTGTAGGGGAGACCCAGTACTTC.

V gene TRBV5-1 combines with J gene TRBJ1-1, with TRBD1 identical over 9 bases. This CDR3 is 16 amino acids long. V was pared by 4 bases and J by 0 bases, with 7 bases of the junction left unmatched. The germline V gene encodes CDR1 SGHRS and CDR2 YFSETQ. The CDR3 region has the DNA TGCGCCAGCAGCCCGAGACAGGGGGGGCTGAACACTGAAGCTTTCTTT. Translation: CASSPRQGGLNTEAFF.

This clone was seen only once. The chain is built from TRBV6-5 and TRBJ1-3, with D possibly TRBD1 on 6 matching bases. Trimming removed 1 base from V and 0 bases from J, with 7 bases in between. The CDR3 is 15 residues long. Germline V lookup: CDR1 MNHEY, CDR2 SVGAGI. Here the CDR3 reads CASSYWTDSGNTIYF. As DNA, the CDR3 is TGTGCCAGCAGTTACTGGACAGACTCTGGAAACACCATATATTTT.

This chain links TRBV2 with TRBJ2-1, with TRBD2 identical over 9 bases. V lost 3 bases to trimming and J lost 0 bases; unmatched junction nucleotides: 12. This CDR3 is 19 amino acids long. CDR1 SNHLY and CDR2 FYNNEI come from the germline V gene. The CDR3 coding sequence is TGTGCCAGCAGTGAGTTCGGATTAGCGGGAGAGATCTCCTACAATGAGCAGTTCTTC. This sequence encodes CASSEFGLAGEISYNEQFF.

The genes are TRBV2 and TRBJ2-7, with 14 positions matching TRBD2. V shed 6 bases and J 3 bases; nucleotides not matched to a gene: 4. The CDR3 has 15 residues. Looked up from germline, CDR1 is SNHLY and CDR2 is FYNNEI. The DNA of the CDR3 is TGTGCCAGCAGCCAGACTAGCGGGAGGGACTACGAGCAGTACTTC. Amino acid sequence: CASSQTSGRDYEQYF.

CDR3 sequence reads: CASSTGQLSGRGYTF. The CDR3 DNA is TGCGCCAGCAGCACGGGACAGCTCTCTGGTCGGGGCTACACCTTC. The chain combines TRBV5-1 with TRBJ1-2, with 7 bases fitting TRBD1. Per germline, CDR1 SGHRS and CDR2 YFSETQ. Trimming took 4 bases from V and 8 from J; bases not matched to a gene: 14. The CDR3 loop spans 15 amino acids.

The CDR3 is CASSLSGAKFEKLFF. CDR3 sequence (DNA): TGTGCCAGCAGCTTATCGGGGGCTAAGTTTGAAAAACTGTTTTTT. The chain is built from TRBV5-6 and TRBJ1-4; D is possibly TRBD1 (6 bases). The CDR3 is 15 amino acids. Germline CDR1 is SGHDT and CDR2 is YYEEEE. The ends were cut back, 2 bases at V and 7 bases at J, with 15 bases in the middle.

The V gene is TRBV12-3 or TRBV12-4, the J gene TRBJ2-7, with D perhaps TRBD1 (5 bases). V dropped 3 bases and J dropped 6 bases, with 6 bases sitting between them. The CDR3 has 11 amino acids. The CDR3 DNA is TGTGCCAGCAGTTTTAGGGGCGAGCAGTACTTC. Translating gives CASSFRGEQYF.

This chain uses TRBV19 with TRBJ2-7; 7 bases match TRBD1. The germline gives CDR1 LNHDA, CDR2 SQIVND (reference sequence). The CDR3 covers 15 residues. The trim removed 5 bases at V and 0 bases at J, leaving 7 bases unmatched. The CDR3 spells CASSVRDSSSYEQYF. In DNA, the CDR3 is TGTGCCAGTAGTGTTCGGGACAGCAGCTCCTACGAGCAGTACTTC.

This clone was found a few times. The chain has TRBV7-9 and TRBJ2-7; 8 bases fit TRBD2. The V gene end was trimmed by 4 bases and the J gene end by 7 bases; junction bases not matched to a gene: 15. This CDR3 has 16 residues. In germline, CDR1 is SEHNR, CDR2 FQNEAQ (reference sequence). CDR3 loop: CASSSPLGLVFGEQYF. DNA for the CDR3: TGTGCCAGCAGCTCCCCACTGGGACTAGTTTTTGGGGAGCAGTACTTC. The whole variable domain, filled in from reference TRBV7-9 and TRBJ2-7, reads DTGVSQNPRHKITKRGQNVTFRCDPISEHNRLYWYRQTLGQGPEFLTYFQNEAQLEKSRLLSDRFSAERPKGSFSTLEIQRTEQGDSAMYLCASSSPLGLVFGEQYFGPGTRLTVT.

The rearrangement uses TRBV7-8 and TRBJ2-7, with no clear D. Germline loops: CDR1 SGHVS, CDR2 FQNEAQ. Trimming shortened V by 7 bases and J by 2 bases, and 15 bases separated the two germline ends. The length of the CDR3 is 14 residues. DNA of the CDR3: TGTGCCAGCACCCCCGGACGTTTTACCTACGAGCAGTACTTC. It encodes CASTPGRFTYEQYF. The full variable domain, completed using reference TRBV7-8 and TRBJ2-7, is GAGVSQSPRYKVAKRGQDVALRCDPISGHVSLFWYQQALGQGPEFLTYFQNEAQLDKSGLPSDRFFAERPEGSVSTLKIQRTQQEDSAVYLCASTPGRFTYEQYFGPGTRLTVT.

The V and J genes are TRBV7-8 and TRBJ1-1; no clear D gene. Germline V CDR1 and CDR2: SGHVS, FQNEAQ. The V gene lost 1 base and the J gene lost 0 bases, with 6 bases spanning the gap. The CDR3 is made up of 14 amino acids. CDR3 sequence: CASSLGAVNTEAFF. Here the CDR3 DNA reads TGTGCCAGCAGCTTAGGGGCGGTGAACACTGAAGCTTTCTTT.

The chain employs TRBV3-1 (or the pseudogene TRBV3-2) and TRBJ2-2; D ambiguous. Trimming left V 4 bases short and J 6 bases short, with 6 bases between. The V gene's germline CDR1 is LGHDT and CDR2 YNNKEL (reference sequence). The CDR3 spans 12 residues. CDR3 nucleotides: TGTGCCAGCAGCCCCACATCCGGGGAGCTGTTTTTT. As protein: CASSPTSGELFF.

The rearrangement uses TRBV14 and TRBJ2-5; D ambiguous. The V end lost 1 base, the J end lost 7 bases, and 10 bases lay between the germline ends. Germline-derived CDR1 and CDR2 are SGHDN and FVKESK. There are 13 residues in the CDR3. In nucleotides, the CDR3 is TGTGCCAGCAGCCAAGTCCTAGGCTGGACCCAGTACTTC. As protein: CASSQVLGWTQYF.

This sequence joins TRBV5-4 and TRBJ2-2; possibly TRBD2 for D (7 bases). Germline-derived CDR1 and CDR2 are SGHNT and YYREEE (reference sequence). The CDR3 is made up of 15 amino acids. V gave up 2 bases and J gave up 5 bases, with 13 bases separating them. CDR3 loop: CASSFGGPWTGELFF. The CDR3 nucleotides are TGTGCCAGCAGCTTCGGGGGGCCGTGGACCGGGGAGCTGTTTTTT.

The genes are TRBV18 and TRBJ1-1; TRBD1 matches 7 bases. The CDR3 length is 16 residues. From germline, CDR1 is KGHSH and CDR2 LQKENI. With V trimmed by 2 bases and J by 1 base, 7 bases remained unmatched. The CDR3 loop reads CASSPRDRTWNTEAFF. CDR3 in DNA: TGTGCCAGCTCACCAAGGGACAGAACATGGAACACTGAAGCTTTCTTT.

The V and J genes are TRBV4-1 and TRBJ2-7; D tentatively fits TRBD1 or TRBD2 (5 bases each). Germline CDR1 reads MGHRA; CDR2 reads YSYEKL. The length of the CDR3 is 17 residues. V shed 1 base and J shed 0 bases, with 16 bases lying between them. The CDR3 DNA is TGCGCCAGCAGCCAAGTCCCAAGGGGCGGGTACTCCTACGAGCAGTACTTC. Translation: CASSQVPRGGYSYEQYF.

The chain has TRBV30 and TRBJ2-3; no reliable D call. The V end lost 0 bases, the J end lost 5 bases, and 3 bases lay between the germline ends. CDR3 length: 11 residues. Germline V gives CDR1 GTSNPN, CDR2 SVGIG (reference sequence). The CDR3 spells CAWSVKDTQYF. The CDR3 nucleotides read TGTGCCTGGAGTGTAAAAGATACGCAGTATTTT. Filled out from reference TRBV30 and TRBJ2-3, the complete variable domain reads SQTIHQWPATLVQPVGSPLSLECTVEGTSNPNLYWYRQAAGRGLQLLFYSVGIGQISSEVPQNLSASRPQDRQFILSSKKLLLSDSGFYLCAWSVKDTQYFGPGTRLTVL.

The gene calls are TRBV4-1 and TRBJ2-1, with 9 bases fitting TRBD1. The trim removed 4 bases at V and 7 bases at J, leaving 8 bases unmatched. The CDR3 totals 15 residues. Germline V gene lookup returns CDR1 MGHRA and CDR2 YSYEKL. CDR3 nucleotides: TGCGCCAGCAGCCTCGGGACAGGGTTTCGTAATGAGCAGTTCTTC. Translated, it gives CASSLGTGFRNEQFF.

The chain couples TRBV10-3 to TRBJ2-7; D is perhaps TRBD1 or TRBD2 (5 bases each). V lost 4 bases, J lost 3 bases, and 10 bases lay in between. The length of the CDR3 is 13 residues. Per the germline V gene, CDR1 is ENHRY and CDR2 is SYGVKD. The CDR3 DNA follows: TGTGCCATCAGTGGGGACCATTACTACGAGCAGTACTTC. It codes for CAISGDHYYEQYF.

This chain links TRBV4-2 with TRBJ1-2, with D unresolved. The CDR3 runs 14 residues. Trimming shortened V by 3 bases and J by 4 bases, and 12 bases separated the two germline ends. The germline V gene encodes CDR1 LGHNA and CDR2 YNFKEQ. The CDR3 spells CASSQREEAYGYTF. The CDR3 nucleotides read TGTGCCAGCAGCCAGCGGGAGGAAGCCTATGGCTACACCTTC.

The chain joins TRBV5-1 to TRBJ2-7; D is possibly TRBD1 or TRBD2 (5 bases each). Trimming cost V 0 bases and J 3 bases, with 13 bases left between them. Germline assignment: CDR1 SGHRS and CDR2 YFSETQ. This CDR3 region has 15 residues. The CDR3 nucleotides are TGCGCCAGCAGCTTGGGTATGGGGGAAATCTACGAGCAGTACTTC. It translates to CASSLGMGEIYEQYF.

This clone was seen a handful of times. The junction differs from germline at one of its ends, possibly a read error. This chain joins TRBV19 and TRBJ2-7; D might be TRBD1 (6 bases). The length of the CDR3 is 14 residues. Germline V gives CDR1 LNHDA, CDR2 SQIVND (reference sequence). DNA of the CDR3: TGTGCCAGTAGTCAAAACAGGGCCTCCAACGAGCAGTACTTC. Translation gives CASSQNRASNEQYF.

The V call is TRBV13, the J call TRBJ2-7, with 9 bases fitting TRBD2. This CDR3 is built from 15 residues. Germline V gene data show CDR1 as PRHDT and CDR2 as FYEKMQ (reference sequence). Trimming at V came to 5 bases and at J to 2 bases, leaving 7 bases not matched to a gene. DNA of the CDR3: TGTGCCAGCAGCGGTAGCGGGAGAGGGGCCTACGAGCAGTACTTC. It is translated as CASSGSGRGAYEQYF.

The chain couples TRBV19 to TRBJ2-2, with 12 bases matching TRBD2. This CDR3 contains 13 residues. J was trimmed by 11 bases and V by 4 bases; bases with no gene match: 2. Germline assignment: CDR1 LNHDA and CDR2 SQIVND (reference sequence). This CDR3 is CASSKLAGGELFF. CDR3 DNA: TGTGCCAGTAGTAAACTAGCGGGAGGCGAGCTGTTTTTT.

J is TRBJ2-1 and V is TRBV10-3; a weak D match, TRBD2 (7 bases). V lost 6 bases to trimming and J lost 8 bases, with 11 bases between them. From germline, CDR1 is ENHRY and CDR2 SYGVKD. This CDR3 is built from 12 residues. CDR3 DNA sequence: TGTGCCATCAGAGGGGGGGCGGATGAGCAGTTCTTC. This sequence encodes CAIRGGADEQFF.